A single T cell receptor (beta chain) is shown here with its context. This clone has a handful of counts. Its antigen has not been determined. There are no base qualities to consult, and no much larger clone falls within one base. The data were taken from a study of blood T cell repertoires in COVID-19 (dated by TCRdb to the early 2020s). For the wider study: Samples from collaborators originated in the United States, Italy and Spain and spanned both the acute and convalescent phases of COVID-19. A de-identified subject ID, COVID-19 status, age in years and sex were almost always included in the sample metadata. Deeply sampled blood TCRbeta repertoires from subjects exposed to, actively infected with, or recovered from COVID-19 were included in the dataset. The repertoires were released in a freely available public database intended as a resource for research on the immune response to SARS-CoV-2. HLA class I and class II types, where available, came from metadata supplied by the sample provider rather than from assay-based typing. The material from the prospective study consisted of cDNA or gDNA derived from T cells, B-cell-depleted T cells, or PBMCs. The samples were drawn from two sources: the first 160 participants of the ongoing ImmuneRACE study, and 1,254 subjects contributed by 6 global collaborators.

Study-wide findings and limitations: Clinical and demographic metadata were provided uncurated, with the amount varying by source and participant.

The immunoSEQ Assay, a bias-controlled multiplex PCR, was used to amplify TCRbeta CDR3 regions from genomic DNA. The study's own analysis went as follows. Nucleated cell counts per sample were estimated from amplification of reference gene primers within the assay. To quantify the absolute abundance of each unique TCRbeta CDR3 rearrangement, sequence reads were collapsed and filtered. For each sample, productive Simpson clonality was calculated as the square root of Simpson's diversity index across productive rearrangements. TCRdb obtained this table from immuneACCESS and retained in-frame rearrangements with V and J assigned. These tables miss some clones; where compared with another copy, unresolved V genes account for less than half of the shortfall, and the remainder is unexplained. Clonal size and the V and J genes are those of that table, whereas D and trimming came from the DNA. Present in this sample are about 110,000 clones, approximately 89% of which were seen just once. The ten largest clones capture 6.8% of the sample.

Each collaborating institution followed its own protocols to collect whole blood in K2EDTA tubes. Collaborator samples were shipped for TCRbeta analysis as frozen whole blood, isolated PBMCs, or DNA extracted from either sample type. The CDR3 holds 12 amino acids from the cysteine to the phenylalanine. Only the CDR3 DNA stays, 36 bases, in frame from base 1. V is shortened by 6 bases, J by 5 bases, and the region joining them spans 11 bases. The sequence is built from TRBV12-3 or TRBV12-4 and TRBJ2-7; D gene: possibly TRBD2, on 6 matching bases. The receptor was derived from a man aged 50-59 years with active or convalescent COVID-19. Sequenced input: peripheral blood. The CDR3 corresponds to CASRALAHEQYF. The DNA sequence is TGTGCCAGCAGGGCACTAGCCCACGAGCAGTACTTC.